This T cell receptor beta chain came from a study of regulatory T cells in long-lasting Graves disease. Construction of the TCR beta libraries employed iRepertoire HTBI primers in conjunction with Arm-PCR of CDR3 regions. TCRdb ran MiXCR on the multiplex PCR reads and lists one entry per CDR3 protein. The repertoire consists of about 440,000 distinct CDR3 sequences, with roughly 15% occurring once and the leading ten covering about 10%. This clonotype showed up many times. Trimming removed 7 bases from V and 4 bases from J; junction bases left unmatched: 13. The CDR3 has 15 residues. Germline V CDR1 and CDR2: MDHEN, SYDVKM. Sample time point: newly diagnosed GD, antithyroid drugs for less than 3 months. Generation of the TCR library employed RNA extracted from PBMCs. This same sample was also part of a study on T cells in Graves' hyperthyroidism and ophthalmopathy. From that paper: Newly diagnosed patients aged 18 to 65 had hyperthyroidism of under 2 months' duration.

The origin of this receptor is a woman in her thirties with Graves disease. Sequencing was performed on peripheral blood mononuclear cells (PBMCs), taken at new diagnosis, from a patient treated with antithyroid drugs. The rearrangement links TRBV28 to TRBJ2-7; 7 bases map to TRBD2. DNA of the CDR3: TGTGCCAGCACCCTGGGGGGGAGCCGGCCTTACGAGCAGTACTTC. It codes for CASTLGGSRPYEQYF.